The rows below give T cell receptor beta chains drawn from one sample of a study of blood T cell repertoires in COVID-19. Clones were read by immunoSEQ multiplex PCR, and TCRdb kept only the in-frame ones, dropping some. The sample records 250,000 to 350,000 clones, 90% being singletons. The specimen was PBMCs or T cells enriched from blood (not recorded which). The receptor source for this set is a woman younger than 35 with acute COVID-19. CDR3s include the opening cysteine and the closing phenylalanine or tryptophan. Each record gives: D gene, J gene, V gene, clone size, CDR3 protein, CDR3 DNA. D genes are given only for firm matches. For some rows the clone size is stated as once, few or many, or as a class when expanded; others skip it.

>-|TRBJ1-6|TRBV6-5|-
CASRHDQGYNSPLHF
TGTGCCAGCAGACACGACCAGGGGTACAATTCACCCCTCCACTTT
>-|TRBJ1-1|TRBV6-1|-
CASSDPIRANTEAFF
TGTGCCAGCAGTGACCCGATACGCGCGAACACTGAAGCTTTCTTT
>TRBD2|TRBJ2-5|TRBV4-1|-
CASSQDKASGSQTQYF
TGCGCCAGCAGCCAAGATAAGGCTAGCGGGAGTCAGACCCAGTACTTC
>TRBD2|TRBJ2-7|TRBV6-7|-
CASSYNPKGRSGRTYEQYF
TGTGCCAGCAGTTACAACCCGAAAGGGCGTAGCGGGAGGACCTACGAGCAGTACTTC
>-|TRBJ2-1|TRBV24-1|-
CATGFGNEQFF
TGTGCCACCGGTTTCGGCAATGAGCAGTTCTTC
>TRBD2|TRBJ2-5|TRBV19|-
CASSAGVISFETQYF
TGTGCCAGTAGTGCGGGAGTAATTAGTTTCGAGACCCAGTACTTC
>-|TRBJ1-2|TRBV3-1/TRBV3-2|-
CASSPTGYGYTF
TGTGCCAGCAGCCCCACAGGGTATGGCTACACCTTC
>TRBD2|TRBJ2-3|TRBV9|-
CASSVASYGGADTQYF
TGTGCCAGCAGCGTAGCCTCCTATGGGGGGGCAGATACGCAGTATTTT
>-|TRBJ1-4|TRBV5-6|-
CASSLGAGSTNEKLFF
TGTGCCAGCAGCTTGGGGGCGGGGTCAACTAATGAAAAACTGTTTTTT
>TRBD1|TRBJ2-3|TRBV25-1|few
CASSGRQGNPDTQYF
TGTGCCAGCAGTGGAAGACAGGGTAACCCAGATACGCAGTATTTT
>TRBD1|TRBJ2-1|TRBV28|few
CASSYGQVRQFF
TGTGCCAGCAGTTACGGACAGGTCCGGCAGTTCTTC
>TRBD1|TRBJ1-2|TRBV9|-
CASSARDRGNPRDGYTF
TGTGCCAGCAGCGCGCGGGACAGGGGGAACCCAAGGGATGGCTACACCTTC
>-|TRBJ1-2|TRBV28|-
CASSFTGVIHGYTF
TGTGCCAGCAGTTTCACCGGTGTGATACATGGCTACACCTTC
>-|TRBJ2-5|TRBV19|-
CASHGLTQETQYF
TGTGCCAGTCACGGACTAACACAAGAGACCCAGTACTTC
>TRBD2|TRBJ2-7|TRBV20-1|-
CSASSLAGATYEQYF
TGCAGTGCTAGTTCTCTAGCGGGAGCCACCTACGAGCAGTACTTC
>-|TRBJ1-2|TRBV24-1|-
CATSDPPRGEDGYTF
TGTGCCACCAGTGACCCACCCCGGGGAGAAGATGGCTACACCTTC
>TRBD1|TRBJ1-1|TRBV29-1|-
CSVNPTGAGTEAFF
TGCAGCGTTAACCCGACAGGGGCGGGGACTGAAGCTTTCTTT
>-|TRBJ1-6|TRBV7-2|-
CASTLGGDDNSPLHF
TGTGCCAGCACCCTCGGAGGGGACGATAATTCACCCCTCCACTTT
>-|TRBJ2-7|TRBV29-1|once
CSCSLLDQEYF
TGCAGCTGTAGTCTACTAGATCAGGAGTACTTC
>-|TRBJ1-2|TRBV27|-
CASSTSGYGYTF
TGTGCCAGCAGTACCTCCGGGTATGGCTACACCTTC
>TRBD1|TRBJ2-3|TRBV6-5|-
CASSKQTGVTDTQYF
TGTGCCAGCAGTAAACAGACAGGGGTCACAGATACGCAGTATTTT
>TRBD1|TRBJ1-4|TRBV28|-
CASSLSGQGVEKLFF
TGTGCCAGCAGTTTATCGGGACAGGGGGTTGAAAAACTGTTTTTT
>TRBD1|TRBJ1-6|TRBV6-5|-
CASSQQGGGDSPLHF
TGTGCCAGCAGCCAACAGGGGGGAGGGGATTCACCCCTCCACTTT
>TRBD2|TRBJ2-5|TRBV4-1|once
CASSQDFSGSREETQYF
TGCGCCAGCAGCCAAGATTTCAGCGGGAGTAGGGAAGAGACCCAGTACTTC
>TRBD1|TRBJ2-5|TRBV19|-
CASSPRDRGPLPYQETQYF
TGTGCCAGTAGTCCCCGGGACAGGGGACCCCTCCCGTACCAAGAGACCCAGTACTTC
>-|TRBJ2-6|TRBV13|-
CASSLPVGDSGANVLTF
TGTGCCAGCAGCTTACCGGTGGGAGACTCTGGGGCCAACGTCCTGACTTTC
>TRBD1|TRBJ1-2|TRBV15|-
CATSRDPRQGYGYTF
TGTGCCACCAGCAGAGACCCGAGACAGGGATATGGCTACACCTTC